This TCR beta chain was found in a study of tumor and adjacent non-tumor tissue in lung cancer. Background on the study: Samples averaged roughly 4.2 million productive TCRbeta reads each.

Germline lookup yields CDR1 MGHRA and CDR2 YSYEKL. The CDR3 is made up of 15 amino acids. This clonotype was found a few times. At one end the junction does not follow the germline gene, possibly because of a read error. No cell sorting was done before RNA was extracted from the tissue. Donors were chemotherapy-naive, newly diagnosed lung cancer surgical patients in China, August–late 2014. A modified ARM-PCR protocol with three rounds of nested PCR amplified TCRbeta. One entry per CDR3 protein results from TCRdb running MiXCR on the multiplex PCR reads. The sample lists fewer than 100,000 distinct CDR3 sequences, around 70% occurring once.

J is TRBJ2-5 and V is TRBV4-1, with D perhaps being TRBD1 or TRBD2 (5 bases each). The sequenced sample was lung tumor tissue. The TCR comes from a woman in her 40s with non-small cell lung cancer. The CDR3 coding sequence is TGCACCAGCAGCCTGGGGCTTGGGACCGGAGAGACCCAGTACTTC. This translates into CTSSLGLGTGETQYF.